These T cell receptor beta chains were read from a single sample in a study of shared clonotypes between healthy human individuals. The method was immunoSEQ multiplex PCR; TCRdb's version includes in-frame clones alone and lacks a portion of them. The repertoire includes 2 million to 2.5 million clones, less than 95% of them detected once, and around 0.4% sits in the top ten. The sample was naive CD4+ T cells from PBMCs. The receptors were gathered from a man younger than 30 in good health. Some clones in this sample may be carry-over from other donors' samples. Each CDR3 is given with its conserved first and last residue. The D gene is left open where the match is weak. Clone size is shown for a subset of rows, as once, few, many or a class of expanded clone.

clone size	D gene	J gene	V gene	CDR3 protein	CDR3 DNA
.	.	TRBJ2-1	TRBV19	CASSAGSGRSYNEQFF	TGTGCCAGTAGTGCTGGCAGCGGTAGGTCCTACAATGAGCAGTTCTTC
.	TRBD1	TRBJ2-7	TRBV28	CASSLWDRGGYEQYF	TGTGCCAGCAGTTTATGGGACAGGGGTGGTTACGAGCAGTACTTC
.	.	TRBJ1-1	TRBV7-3	CASSLNPAVGTEAFF	TGTGCCAGCAGCTTAAACCCAGCTGTGGGCACTGAAGCTTTCTTT
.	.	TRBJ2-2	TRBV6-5	CASSPSRTNTGELFF	TGTGCCAGCAGTCCCTCTAGGACGAACACCGGGGAGCTGTTTTTT
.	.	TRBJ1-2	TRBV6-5	CASLRVGYGYTF	TGTGCCAGCCTTAGGGTTGGCTATGGCTACACCTTC
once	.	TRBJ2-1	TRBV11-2	CASSLDLPRAHEQFF	TGTGCCAGCAGCTTAGATCTTCCGAGGGCCCATGAGCAGTTCTTC
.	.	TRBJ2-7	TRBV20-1	CSATNYEQYF	TGCAGTGCTACCAATTACGAGCAGTACTTC
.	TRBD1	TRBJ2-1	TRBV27	CASTQGAGDYNEQFF	TGTGCCAGCACTCAGGGGGCAGGTGACTACAATGAGCAGTTCTTC
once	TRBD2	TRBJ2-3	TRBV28	CASNSAGGWYF	TGTGCCAGCAACTCGGCGGGGGGATGGTATTTT
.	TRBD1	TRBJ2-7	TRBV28	CASRILGQGRYEQYF	TGTGCCAGCAGGATCCTGGGACAGGGGAGATACGAGCAGTACTTC
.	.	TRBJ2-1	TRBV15	CATGGIHYGSYNEQFF	TGTGCCACCGGGGGGATACATTACGGCTCCTACAATGAGCAGTTCTTC
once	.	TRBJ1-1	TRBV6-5	CASSYSSSSGENEAFF	TGTGCCAGCAGTTACTCGAGTTCGTCAGGGGAAAATGAAGCTTTCTTT
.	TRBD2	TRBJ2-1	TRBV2	CASKRGGRGPDEQFF	TGTGCCAGCAAGCGGGGCGGGAGAGGGCCAGATGAGCAGTTCTTC
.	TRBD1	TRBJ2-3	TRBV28	CASSSDRGTDTQYF	TGTGCCAGCAGCAGTGACAGGGGAACAGATACGCAGTATTTT
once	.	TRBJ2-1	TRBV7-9	CASSFGTISYNEQFF	TGTGCCAGCAGCTTCGGGACAATTTCCTACAATGAGCAGTTCTTC
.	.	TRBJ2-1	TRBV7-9	CASSLALQIAYNEQFF	TGTGCCAGCAGCTTAGCGCTCCAGATAGCATACAATGAGCAGTTCTTC
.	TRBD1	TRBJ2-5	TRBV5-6	CASSFWTGYQETQYF	TGTGCCAGCAGCTTTTGGACAGGTTATCAAGAGACCCAGTACTTC
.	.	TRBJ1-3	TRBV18	CASSPQYPSGNTIYF	TGTGCCAGCTCACCACAGTACCCCTCTGGAAACACCATATATTTT
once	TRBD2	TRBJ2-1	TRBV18	CASSPPQKAGGKQFF	TGTGCCAGCTCACCACCACAGAAGGCGGGAGGGAAGCAGTTCTTC
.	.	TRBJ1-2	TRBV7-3	CASSLNRADGYTF	TGTGCCAGCAGCTTGAATCGCGCCGATGGCTACACCTTC
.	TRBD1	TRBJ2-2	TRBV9	CASSVEQGANTGELFF	TGTGCCAGCAGCGTAGAACAGGGGGCGAACACCGGGGAGCTGTTTTTT
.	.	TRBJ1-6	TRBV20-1	CSARGNSPLHF	TGCAGTGCTAGAGGAAATTCACCCCTCCACTTT
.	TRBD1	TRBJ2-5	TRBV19	CASSITGGLETQYF	TGTGCCAGTAGTATTACAGGGGGCTTGGAGACCCAGTACTTC
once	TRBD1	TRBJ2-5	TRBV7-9	CASSRTGLQETQYF	TGTGCCAGCAGCCGGACAGGGCTCCAAGAGACCCAGTACTTC